This passage covers 20 T cell receptor beta chains from one sample sequenced in a study of blood T cell repertoires in COVID-19. Clones were sequenced by immunoSEQ multiplex PCR, and TCRdb holds only the in-frame ones, with some missing. Among a few hundred thousand clones listed, over 65% were seen once. Sequenced input: peripheral blood. These TCRs come from a woman older than 75 with acute or convalescent COVID-19.

The chain is built from TRBV29-1 and TRBJ1-2; 9 bases agree with TRBD1. Germline trimming cut 7 bases from V and 7 bases from J; bases unmatched to any gene: 13. This CDR3 region has 14 residues. Germline CDR1 is SQVTM and CDR2 is ANQGSEA. The CDR3 reads CSASSGQGMSGYTF. The CDR3 region has the DNA TGCAGCGCCTCCTCGGGACAGGGAATGAGTGGCTACACCTTC.

The chain combines TRBV3-1 (or the pseudogene TRBV3-2) with TRBJ2-3, with 8 nucleotides matching TRBD1. J lost 4 bases, V lost 2 bases, and 8 bases had no gene match. This CDR3 is 16 amino acids long. The germline gives CDR1 LGHDT, CDR2 YNNKEL (reference sequence). The CDR3 region has the DNA TGTGCCAGCAGCCAACACGGGACAGGCCAGGCAGATACGCAGTATTTT. Translation gives CASSQHGTGQADTQYF.

The chain carries TRBV30 and TRBJ1-4, with D unresolved. Germline V gives CDR1 GTSNPN, CDR2 SVGIG (reference sequence). V lost 1 base and J 7 bases, leaving 10 bases between the germline ends. This CDR3 has 13 amino acids. The CDR3 DNA reads as TGTGCCTGGAGTGGCGGGTTGGGTGAAAAACTGTTTTTT. It encodes CAWSGGLGEKLFF.

This chain uses TRBV6-5 with TRBJ1-1; TRBD1 is a possible D gene (5 bases). V lost 6 bases and J lost 1, with 9 bases in between. The V gene's germline CDR1 is MNHEY and CDR2 SVGAGI. This CDR3 spans 13 amino acids. CDR3 in DNA: TGTGCCAGCAGGGGAACAGGGAACACTGAAGCTTTCTTT. This codes for CASRGTGNTEAFF.

This clone was detected once. The V gene is TRBV6-5, the J gene TRBJ1-2; TRBD1 agrees at 7 bases. The CDR3 is made up of 13 amino acids. From germline, CDR1 is MNHEY and CDR2 SVGAGI. Losses at the gene ends were 8 bases for V and 7 bases for J; bases not matched to a gene: 10. As DNA, the CDR3 is TGTGCCAGCGAGTGGGACAGCCTGTTTGGCTACACCTTC. It specifies CASEWDSLFGYTF.

V and J are TRBV5-4 and TRBJ2-5; weak D call: TRBD1 (5 bases). Looked up from germline, CDR1 is SGHNT and CDR2 is YYREEE (reference sequence). Trimming took 0 bases from V and 5 from J, leaving 20 bases between them. The length of the CDR3 is 17 residues. CDR3 region: CASSLGESNWGVETQYF. CDR3 in DNA: TGTGCCAGCAGCTTGGGGGAATCGAACTGGGGCGTCGAGACCCAGTACTTC.

J is TRBJ1-3 and V is TRBV3-1 (or the pseudogene TRBV3-2); D gene ambiguous. The CDR3 sequence is 16 residues long. Germline lookup yields CDR1 LGHDT and CDR2 YNNKEL (reference sequence). V gave up 4 bases and J gave up 0 bases, with 13 bases separating them. CDR3 sequence reads: CASSPSTVSSGNTIYF. In nucleotides, the CDR3 is TGTGCCAGCAGCCCAAGTACGGTGAGCTCTGGAAACACCATATATTTT.

The chain combines TRBV6-5 with TRBJ1-1; TRBD1 aligns across 8 bases. CDR1 MNHEY and CDR2 SVGAGI come from the germline V gene. V was clipped by 6 bases and J by 4 bases; unmatched bases: 4. This CDR3 region has 13 residues. Here the CDR3 DNA reads TGTGCCAGCAGCTCAGGGGGCCGCACTGAAGCTTTCTTT. This gives the protein CASSSGGRTEAFF.

This chain connects TRBV5-1 to TRBJ1-4; 8 positions match TRBD1. CDR1 SGHRS and CDR2 YFSETQ come from the germline V gene. This CDR3 has 18 residues. With V trimmed by 6 bases and J by 3 bases, 16 bases remained unmatched. The CDR3 sequence: CASTVGFGQGRANEKLFF. CDR3 sequence (DNA): TGCGCCAGCACCGTGGGATTCGGACAGGGTAGAGCTAATGAAAAACTGTTTTTT.

V is TRBV18 and J is TRBJ1-4; 7 bases are a match to TRBD1. The ends lost 3 bases at V and 0 bases at J; junction bases unmatched: 1. Looked up from germline, CDR1 is KGHSH and CDR2 is LQKENI. The CDR3 consists of 15 residues. This chain's CDR3 is CASSPDRATNEKLFF. DNA for the CDR3: TGTGCCAGCTCACCTGACAGGGCAACTAATGAAAAACTGTTTTTT.

This clone has a handful of counts. This chain uses TRBV5-4 with TRBJ2-2; 8 nucleotides match TRBD2. Germline trimming cut 2 bases from V and 5 bases from J; bases unmatched to any gene: 2. The CDR3 is made up of 14 amino acids. Germline V CDR1 and CDR2: SGHNT, YYREEE (reference sequence). The CDR3 sequence is CASSFSGGTGELFF. CDR3 coding DNA: TGTGCCAGCAGCTTCTCGGGAGGGACCGGGGAGCTGTTTTTT.

The chain links TRBV18 to TRBJ1-5; no clear D gene. This CDR3 comprises 14 residues. Germline CDR1 and CDR2: KGHSH and LQKENI. The V end lost 5 bases, the J end lost 5 bases, and 13 bases lay between the germline ends. Here the CDR3 reads CASSSTTGYQPQHF. The CDR3 DNA sequence: TGTGCCAGCTCATCGACTACGGGCTATCAGCCCCAGCATTTT.

The rearrangement uses TRBV7-9 and TRBJ2-5; 10 bases are shared with TRBD2. V lost 2 bases to trimming and J lost 4 bases; unmatched junction nucleotides: 1. The V gene's germline CDR1 is SEHNR and CDR2 FQNEAQ (reference sequence). The CDR3 totals 14 residues. CDR3 coding DNA: TGTGCCAGCAGCTTAAGACTAGCGGGAGAGACCCAGTACTTC. Translated, it gives CASSLRLAGETQYF.

As regards this clone: Within the sample, other DNA sequences also encode this same CDR3. The rearrangement joins TRBV5-1 to TRBJ2-1; 7 positions match TRBD2. In germline, CDR1 is SGHRS, CDR2 YFSETQ. This CDR3 spans 13 amino acids. V shed 0 bases and J 7 bases; nucleotides not matched to a gene: 1. The CDR3 here is CASSLAGGNEQFF. DNA for the CDR3: TGCGCCAGCAGCTTGGCGGGAGGAAATGAGCAGTTCTTC.

V usage is TRBV30 and J usage is TRBJ1-2; D not resolved. Trimming removed 7 bases at V and 9 bases at J, with 12 bases between. CDR1 and CDR2 (germline): GTSNPN, SVGIG (reference sequence). This CDR3 region has 10 residues. The CDR3 region is CAYAGSRYTF. Written as DNA, the CDR3 is TGTGCCTACGCAGGATCCCGCTACACCTTC.

In its sample, this clone was seen a few times. The chain employs TRBV19 and TRBJ1-4, with no clear D. Trimming stripped 3 bases from V and 3 bases from J, with 17 bases between. The CDR3 extends over 17 amino acids. Germline-derived CDR1 and CDR2 are LNHDA and SQIVND (reference sequence). CDR3 region: CASSIRGLRSSNEKLFF. For the CDR3, the DNA is TGTGCCAGTAGTATCCGAGGGCTGAGGTCATCTAATGAAAAACTGTTTTTT. Filled out from reference TRBV19 and TRBJ1-4, the complete variable domain reads DGGITQSPKYLFRKEGQNVTLSCEQNLNHDAMYWYRQDPGQGLRLIYYSQIVNDFQKGDIAEGYSVSREKKESFPLTVTSAQKNPTAFYLCASSIRGLRSSNEKLFFGSGTQLSVL.

This clone was picked up one time. This chain links TRBV18 with TRBJ1-5, with 7 bases aligning to TRBD1. Germline lookup yields CDR1 KGHSH and CDR2 LQKENI. CDR3 length: 14 residues. The V segment lost 1 base and the J segment 7 bases; nucleotides outside the gene matches: 4. The CDR3 sequence: CASSPQQGIQPQHF. CDR3 nucleotides: TGTGCCAGCTCACCACAACAGGGGATCCAGCCCCAGCATTTT.

The CDR3, as DNA: TGTGCCATCGCGGGACAGGGCCTCGAGCAGTACTTC. This gives the protein CAIAGQGLEQYF. This chain connects TRBV10-3 to TRBJ2-7; 9 bases are shared with TRBD1. J gave up 6 bases and V 8 bases, and 5 bases lay outside the gene matches. This CDR3 comprises 12 residues. Germline CDR1 is ENHRY and CDR2 is SYGVKD.

The rearrangement links TRBV4-3 to TRBJ1-4; D is unclear. V was trimmed by 2 bases and J by 3 bases, leaving 13 bases between them. The CDR3 spans 16 residues. Germline V gene data show CDR1 as LGHNA and CDR2 as YSLEER. CDR3 residues: CASSQSSGYPNEKLFF. CDR3 nucleotides: TGCGCCAGCAGCCAATCGTCCGGGTATCCTAATGAAAAACTGTTTTTT.

The chain has TRBV2 and TRBJ2-3, with TRBD2 matching over 8 bases. Per the germline V gene, CDR1 is SNHLY and CDR2 is FYNNEI. This CDR3 region has 15 residues. With V trimmed by 10 bases and J by 1 base, 10 bases remained unmatched. CDR3 in DNA: TGTGCCACCTCCCCAGCGGGGGTAGGCACAGATACGCAGTATTTT. It codes for CATSPAGVGTDTQYF.